Listed below are T cell receptor beta chains from one sample, sequenced in a study of STAT5B mutations in CD4+ large granular lymphocyte leukemia. Here immunoSEQ multiplex PCR was the method, and the copy in TCRdb shows in-frame clones only, minus some. Of 30,000 to 40,000 clones listed, over 75% were seen once; the top ten hold roughly 1.2%. The sequencing input was CD4+ T cells from blood buffy coats. The receptors were sampled from a human donor in good health. The CDR3 runs from the conserved cysteine through the conserved F or W. Fields, in order: clone size, J gene, D gene, V gene, CDR3 protein, CDR3 DNA. The D gene is left open where the match is weak. Size is stated for part of the rows, as once, few or many counts, or as a class when the clone is expanded.

.	TRBJ1-3	TRBD1	TRBV2	CASADRGNTIYF	TGTGCCAGCGCGGACAGGGGAAACACCATATATTTT
.	TRBJ2-7	TRBD1	TRBV5-6	CASSVSGTGGYEQYF	TGTGCCAGCAGCGTATCCGGGACAGGGGGCTACGAGCAGTACTTC
.	TRBJ1-5	.	TRBV7-3	CASSFLQGQPQHF	TGTGCCAGCAGCTTTCTCCAGGGGCAGCCCCAGCATTTT
.	TRBJ2-5	.	TRBV7-3	CASSPRLRTETQYF	TGTGCCAGCAGCCCGAGACTCCGGACAGAGACCCAGTACTTC
.	TRBJ2-7	.	TRBV2	CASSDRDGVYEQYF	TGTGCCAGCAGTGACCGGGACGGGGTCTACGAGCAGTACTTC
.	TRBJ1-4	.	TRBV18	CASSPRRGEKLFF	TGTGCCAGCTCACCCCGGAGGGGAGAAAAACTGTTTTTT
.	TRBJ1-1	.	TRBV2	CASSEETFGTEAFF	TGTGCCAGCAGTGAGGAAACCTTCGGCACTGAAGCTTTCTTT
.	TRBJ2-1	TRBD2	TRBV6-1	CASSETVAGDNEQFF	TGTGCCAGCAGTGAAACGGTGGCGGGGGACAATGAGCAGTTCTTC
.	TRBJ2-7	TRBD1	TRBV28	CASSFLGQDRSYEQYF	TGTGCCAGCAGTTTTCTCGGACAGGACAGGTCCTACGAGCAGTACTTC
once	TRBJ2-1	TRBD2	TRBV10-1	CASSEPNEPGLAENNEQFF	TGCGCCAGCAGTGAGCCTAACGAACCGGGACTAGCGGAAAACAATGAGCAGTTCTTC
.	TRBJ1-2	.	TRBV9	CASSVAPEAFIYGYTF	TGTGCCAGCAGCGTAGCTCCCGAGGCTTTTATCTATGGCTACACCTTC
.	TRBJ1-6	.	TRBV28	CASSRGPRTLHF	TGTGCCAGCAGTAGAGGACCGCGCACCCTCCACTTT
.	TRBJ1-3	.	TRBV5-1	CASSLGPQGSGNTIYF	TGCGCCAGCAGCTTGGGGCCACAGGGCTCTGGAAACACCATATATTTT
.	TRBJ2-5	TRBD2	TRBV5-1	CASSLSGGRQETQYF	TGCGCCAGCAGCTTGAGCGGGGGCCGACAAGAGACCCAGTACTTC
.	TRBJ2-1	.	TRBV6-5	CASSLSHVLDNEQFF	TGTGCCAGCAGTTTAAGCCACGTTTTGGACAATGAGCAGTTCTTC
.	TRBJ2-7	TRBD2	TRBV6-5	CASSYSTGGPYEQYF	TGTGCCAGCAGTTACTCTACGGGGGGTCCCTACGAGCAGTACTTC
.	TRBJ2-1	.	TRBV19	CASSITGGAYNEQFF	TGTGCCAGTAGTATCACAGGGGGGGCCTACAATGAGCAGTTCTTC
.	TRBJ2-7	.	TRBV19	CASRTTAEFRYEQYF	TGTGCCAGTAGAACTACAGCGGAATTTCGCTACGAGCAGTACTTC
.	TRBJ2-7	.	TRBV5-1	CASSLRDEQYF	TGCGCCAGCAGCCTCCGGGACGAGCAGTACTTC
.	TRBJ1-5	.	TRBV19	CASSTSWTSSNQPQHF	TGTGCCAGTAGTACTTCCTGGACATCTAGCAATCAGCCCCAGCATTTT
once	TRBJ1-2	.	TRBV19	CASSIVTANYGYTF	TGTGCCAGTAGTATAGTAACGGCCAACTATGGCTACACCTTC
.	TRBJ2-7	TRBD2	TRBV15	CATRRGGSSYEQYF	TGTGCCACCAGACGGGGCGGGAGCTCGTACGAGCAGTACTTC
.	TRBJ2-3	TRBD2	TRBV27	CASSSTAGGSTDTQYF	TGTGCCAGCAGTTCCACAGCGGGAGGAAGCACAGATACGCAGTATTTT
.	TRBJ2-2	TRBD2	TRBV9	CASSHRLWSGSLNTGELFF	TGTGCCAGCAGCCATCGTTTGTGGAGCGGGAGTTTGAACACCGGGGAGCTGTTTTTT
.	TRBJ2-1	.	TRBV7-7	CASSLGQHNEQFF	TGTGCCAGCAGCTTAGGACAGCACAATGAGCAGTTCTTC
.	TRBJ1-5	TRBD1	TRBV5-5	CASSTGQANRAQHF	TGTGCCAGCAGCACGGGACAGGCCAATCGTGCCCAGCATTTT
.	TRBJ2-3	TRBD2	TRBV5-1	CASSPGLAGVSSTDTQYF	TGCGCCAGCAGCCCTGGACTAGCGGGAGTCTCAAGCACAGATACGCAGTATTTT
.	TRBJ1-5	TRBD1	TRBV15	CATSTRTGGAFQPQHF	TGTGCCACCAGCACCCGGACAGGGGGCGCATTTCAGCCCCAGCATTTT
.	TRBJ1-2	.	TRBV11-3	CASSLTTDNYGYTF	TGTGCCAGCAGCTTAACGACGGATAACTATGGCTACACCTTC
.	TRBJ1-5	.	TRBV28	CASSLPSGQYSNQPQHF	TGTGCCAGCAGTTTACCGTCTGGACAGTATAGCAATCAGCCCCAGCATTTT
.	TRBJ1-1	.	TRBV28	CASGLRTFLNTEAFF	TGTGCCAGCGGCTTAAGGACATTCCTGAACACTGAAGCTTTCTTT